The clone carrying this T cell receptor beta chain was counted many times. Per germline, CDR1 MNHNS and CDR2 SASEGT. This CDR3 is 15 amino acids long. V was pared by 3 bases and J by 4 bases, with 15 bases between. Building the TCR beta libraries relied on iRepertoire HTBI primers, and CDR3 regions underwent Arm-PCR. TCRdb re-called the multiplex PCR reads with MiXCR, one entry per CDR3 protein. Of more than 450,000 distinct CDR3 sequences in the sample, around 15% are singletons; the top ten hold over 9%. This sample is drawn from a study of regulatory T cells in long-lasting Graves disease. The time point was: newly diagnosed GD, antithyroid drugs for less than 3 months. Researchers made the TCR library from RNA that was extracted from PBMCs. The data were also submitted as part of a second study, on T cells in Graves' hyperthyroidism and ophthalmopathy.

V gene TRBV6-1 combines with J gene TRBJ1-2; D not resolved. The starting material was peripheral blood mononuclear cells (PBMCs), obtained at new diagnosis, from a patient treated with antithyroid drugs. The clonotype originates from a man aged 35 to 55 with Graves disease. CDR3 in amino acids: CASSEPDIIGYGYTF. CDR3 DNA sequence: TGTGCCAGCAGTGAGCCCGACATAATCGGCTATGGCTACACCTTC.